The 5 T cell receptor beta chains listed next were all sequenced from one sample in a study of cytomegalovirus exposure and HLA in healthy donors. Sequenced by immunoSEQ multiplex PCR; TCRdb stores in-frame clones only, minus some. The table lists some 170,000 clones, around nine tenths of them singletons. Sequencing was carried out using PBMCs. The source of these receptors is a woman aged 30 to 39 in good health and CMV-seronegative.

The rearrangement links TRBV4-1 to TRBJ2-7; a weak D match, TRBD2 (6 bases). The germline V gene has CDR1 MGHRA and CDR2 YSYEKL. V shed 4 bases and J shed 3 bases, with 19 bases lying between them. The CDR3 is 16 residues long. The CDR3 spells CASSPPSGTGNYEQYF. In nucleotides, the CDR3 is TGCGCCAGCAGCCCCCCATCAGGGACTGGGAACTACGAGCAGTACTTC.

V and J are TRBV13 and TRBJ2-7; the D gene is possibly TRBD1 (5 bases). Trimming removed 10 bases from V and 3 bases from J, with 19 bases in between. Germline loops: CDR1 PRHDT, CDR2 FYEKMQ (reference sequence). CDR3 length equals 14 residues. The CDR3 sequence: CATNRFNTGYEQYF. Here the CDR3 DNA reads TGTGCCACAAACCGTTTTAACACAGGCTACGAGCAGTACTTC.

The chain carries TRBV4-2 and TRBJ1-2; D unclear. The CDR3 sequence is 17 residues long. Germline CDR1 and CDR2: LGHNA and YNFKEQ. V lost 2 bases to trimming and J lost 4 bases, with 20 bases between them. The CDR3 coding sequence is TGTGCCAGCAGCCAAACCAGATACTGGACTAAAAGCTATGGCTACACCTTC. Encoded protein: CASSQTRYWTKSYGYTF.

V usage is TRBV27 and J usage is TRBJ2-1, with a possible D match to TRBD1 (6 bases). Germline V CDR1 and CDR2: MNHEY, SMNVEV (reference sequence). With 3 bases removed from V and 6 bases from J, the gap between germline ends came to 15 bases. The CDR3 sequence is 15 residues long. The CDR3 spells CASSFSFGQFNEQFF. The CDR3 region has the DNA TGTGCCAGCAGTTTTTCTTTTGGACAGTTCAATGAGCAGTTCTTC.

The chain links TRBV27 to TRBJ1-1, with D uncertain. The CDR3 runs to 14 residues. Germline V gene data show CDR1 as MNHEY and CDR2 as SMNVEV (reference sequence). V shed 4 bases and J shed 0 bases, with 9 bases lying between them. In nucleotides, the CDR3 is TGTGCCAGCAGTTCCCGACACCTGAACACTGAAGCTTTCTTT. Residues: CASSSRHLNTEAFF.